This TCR beta chain was sequenced in a study of cytomegalovirus exposure and HLA in healthy donors. The study drew the donors from its approximately 120-subject validation cohort, separate from the roughly 670-subject first cohort. Assay: immunoSEQ multiplex PCR; the TCRdb copy retains only in-frame clones and omits some. Of under 400,000 clones detected, around 90% appear once; the ten largest clones hold around 0.88%. CDR1 is LGHNA and CDR2 is YSLEER in the germline V gene. This CDR3 is 16 amino acids long. After removal of 1 base from V and 5 bases from J, the junction contained 9 bases not matched to a gene. Notes on the study in general: One later analysis, an examination of the 100 to 150 validation repertoires, found that first-cohort TCR clusters tended to co-occur in them. Researchers catalogued under 200 TCR beta chains as cytomegalovirus-associated.

Notes on this clone: Its cognate antigen is unknown.

The gene calls are TRBV4-3 and TRBJ2-5; 8 positions match TRBD1. Input material: PBMCs. This TCR derives from a man aged 25-45 years in good health and CMV-seronegative. CDR3 in amino acids: CASSQGFQGAGETQYF. DNA of the CDR3: TGCGCCAGCAGCCAAGGCTTCCAGGGGGCGGGGGAGACCCAGTACTTC.